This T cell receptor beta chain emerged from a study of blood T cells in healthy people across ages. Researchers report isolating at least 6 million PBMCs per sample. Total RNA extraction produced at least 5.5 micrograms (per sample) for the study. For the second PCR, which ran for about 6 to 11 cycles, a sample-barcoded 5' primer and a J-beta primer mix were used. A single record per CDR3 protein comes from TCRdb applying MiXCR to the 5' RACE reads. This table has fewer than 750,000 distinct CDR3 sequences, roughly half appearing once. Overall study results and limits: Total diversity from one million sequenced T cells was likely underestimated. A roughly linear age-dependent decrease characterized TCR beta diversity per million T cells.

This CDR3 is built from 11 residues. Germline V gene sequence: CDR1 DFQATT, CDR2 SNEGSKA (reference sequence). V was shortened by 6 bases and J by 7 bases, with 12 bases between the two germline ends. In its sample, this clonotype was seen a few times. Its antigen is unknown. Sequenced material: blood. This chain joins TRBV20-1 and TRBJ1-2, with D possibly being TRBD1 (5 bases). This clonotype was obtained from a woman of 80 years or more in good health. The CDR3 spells CSATGPSGYTF. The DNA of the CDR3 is TGCAGTGCCACGGGACCGTCTGGCTACACCTTC.